The 26 T cell receptor beta chains in this list originate from one sample, sequenced in a study of T cell repertoires in cytomegalovirus infection. One entry per CDR3 protein, called by TCRdb with MiXCR from the reads. The repertoire consists of approximately 550,000 distinct CDR3 sequences, with 16% occurring once and the leading ten covering 24%. The sequencing sample was made of CD8+ T cells from PBMCs. The receptors come from a human donor in good health (CMV status not recorded). Some clones in this sample may be carry-over from other donors' samples.

The V call is TRBV30, the J call TRBJ1-1, with D unresolved. This CDR3 contains 12 residues. The V end lost 4 bases, the J end lost 5 bases, and 11 bases lay between the germline ends. Per the germline V gene, CDR1 is GTSNPN and CDR2 is SVGIG (reference sequence). CDR3 region: CAWMAVRTEAFF. CDR3 in DNA: TGTGCCTGGATGGCGGTTCGGACTGAAGCTTTCTTT.

V usage is TRBV13 and J usage is TRBJ2-7; D tentatively reads TRBD1 or TRBD2 (5 bases each). The CDR3 runs 15 residues. Trimming removed 0 bases from V and 7 bases from J, with 16 bases in between. The germline gives CDR1 PRHDT, CDR2 FYEKMQ (reference sequence). The CDR3 sequence is CASSLGGDVEGEQYF. CDR3 sequence (DNA): TGTGCCAGCAGCTTAGGAGGGGACGTCGAAGGGGAGCAGTACTTC.

Of note for this clonotype: A read error may explain this, as a much larger clone is one base away. V and J are TRBV28 and TRBJ2-5; D is perhaps TRBD2 (6 bases). The germline CDR1 and CDR2 sequences are MDHEN and SYDVKM. This CDR3 is 14 amino acids long. V was clipped by 1 base and J by 7 bases, with 13 bases between them. CDR3 nucleotide sequence: TGTGCCAGCAGTTTATTTGGGGTGCGGGGGACCCAGTACTTC. Its protein product is CASSLFGVRGTQYF.

The rearrangement joins TRBV20-1 to TRBJ1-2; possible D gene TRBD1, 5 bases. CDR1 is DFQATT and CDR2 is SNEGSKA in the germline V gene (reference sequence). The CDR3 runs 14 residues. Trimming shortened V by 0 bases and J by 3 bases, and 11 bases separated the two germline ends. The CDR3 spells CSAREMGEDYGYTF. In nucleotides, the CDR3 is TGCAGTGCTAGAGAAATGGGGGAGGACTATGGCTACACCTTC.

The V call is TRBV3-1, the J call TRBJ2-5; no clear D gene. The V end was cut by 0 bases, the J end by 5 bases, with 19 bases between. This CDR3 is built from 17 residues. CDR1 is LGHDT and CDR2 is YNNKEL in the germline V gene (reference sequence). The CDR3 DNA reads TGTGCCAGCAGCCAAGATTGGAGCCAGGCAACGAAGGAGACCCAGTACTTC. Translated: CASSQDWSQATKETQYF.

In its sample, this clonotype was seen a few times. The chain uses TRBV10-3 and TRBJ2-2; D unresolved. Trimming took off 8 bases at V and 4 bases at J, with 8 bases between the two ends. The germline CDR1 and CDR2 sequences are ENHRY and SYGVKD. This CDR3 is built from 12 residues. The CDR3 region is CAIERGTGELFF. The CDR3 coding sequence is TGTGCCATCGAACGAGGCACCGGGGAGCTGTTTTTT.

This clonotype was seen at least ten times. The chain links TRBV7-3 to TRBJ2-1; the D gene is possibly TRBD1 (5 bases). This CDR3 has 15 amino acids. CDR1 and CDR2 from the germline V gene are SGHTA and FQGTGA. Between the trimmed V and J ends, which lost 4 bases and 4 bases, there was a span of 14 bases. The CDR3 loop reads CASSSRAVGYNEQFF. CDR3 DNA: TGTGCCAGCAGCTCCAGGGCGGTGGGATACAATGAGCAGTTCTTC.

This clonotype was detected ten times or more. The J gene is TRBJ2-3, the V gene TRBV7-9; TRBD2 matches 14 bases. Losses at the gene ends were 4 bases for V and 4 bases for J; bases not matched to a gene: 13. The CDR3 runs to 19 residues. Germline lookup yields CDR1 SEHNR and CDR2 FQNEAQ (reference sequence). The CDR3 loop reads CASSSLTSGRATGPDTQYF. The CDR3 nucleotides read TGTGCCAGCAGCTCCTTGACTAGCGGGAGGGCCACCGGCCCAGATACGCAGTATTTT. The whole variable domain, filled in from reference TRBV7-9 and TRBJ2-3, reads DTGVSQNPRHKITKRGQNVTFRCDPISEHNRLYWYRQTLGQGPEFLTYFQNEAQLEKSRLLSDRFSAERPKGSFSTLEIQRTEQGDSAMYLCASSSLTSGRATGPDTQYFGPGTRLTVL.

This clonotype was seen a handful of times. CDR3 protein: CASSEGRGRDTQYF. DNA for the CDR3: TGCGCCAGCAGTGAGGGGCGGGGAAGAGATACGCAGTATTTT. The chain is built from TRBV10-2 and TRBJ2-3; weak D call: TRBD2 (6 bases). CDR1 WSHSY and CDR2 SAAADI come from the germline V gene. V dropped 2 bases and J dropped 5 bases, with 11 bases sitting between them. The CDR3 has 14 residues.

This clonotype has ten or more counts. This chain uses TRBV20-1 with TRBJ1-1; TRBD1 agrees at 7 bases. This CDR3 is built from 15 residues. The germline CDR1 and CDR2 sequences are DFQATT and SNEGSKA (reference sequence). Trimming removed 3 bases from V and 4 bases from J; junction bases left unmatched: 11. CDR3 sequence: CSARLGTALGTEAFF. The CDR3 coding sequence is TGCAGTGCTAGGCTCGGGACAGCCTTGGGCACTGAAGCTTTCTTT.

In its sample, this clonotype was seen a few times. The chain uses TRBV4-1 and TRBJ2-1, with a possible D match to TRBD2 (7 bases). The CDR3 runs 13 residues. Deletions cut 3 bases from V and 10 bases from J, with 13 bases between. CDR1 is MGHRA and CDR2 is YSYEKL in the germline V gene. As DNA, the CDR3 is TGCGCCAGCAGCCAGATCGGGGGGCGGGAGCAGTTCTTC. Protein sequence: CASSQIGGREQFF.

This clonotype was counted many times. The chain employs TRBV28 and TRBJ2-2, with D hard to call. Trimming left V 5 bases short and J 2 bases short, with 24 bases between. Germline V CDR1 and CDR2: MDHEN, SYDVKM. The CDR3 is 19 amino acids. The CDR3 DNA sequence: TGTGCCAGCAGTCCCGTGAGGTCCCTGAGCCCGAGAAACACCGGGGAGCTGTTTTTT. Translated, it gives CASSPVRSLSPRNTGELFF.

This clonotype has only a few counts. The chain employs TRBV6-5 and TRBJ2-5, with 14 bases fitting TRBD2. CDR3 length: 17 amino acids. Trimming at V came to 3 bases and at J to 5 bases, leaving 8 bases not matched to a gene. Germline loops: CDR1 MNHEY, CDR2 SVGAGI. The CDR3 spells CASSYPGLAGEWETQYF. In nucleotides, the CDR3 is TGTGCCAGCAGTTATCCGGGACTAGCGGGAGAGTGGGAGACCCAGTACTTC.

The V and J genes are TRBV28 and TRBJ2-2; D perhaps matches TRBD1 (7 bases). There are 16 residues in the CDR3. V was shortened by 3 bases and J by 1 base, with 12 bases between the two germline ends. Looked up from germline, CDR1 is MDHEN and CDR2 is SYDVKM. CDR3 in amino acids: CASSFGGQMNTGELFF. As DNA, the CDR3 is TGTGCCAGCAGTTTCGGGGGACAGATGAACACCGGGGAGCTGTTTTTT.

The gene calls are TRBV6-5 and TRBJ2-7; a weak D match, TRBD2 (5 bases). The CDR3 extends over 13 amino acids. Trimming stripped 3 bases from V and 10 bases from J, with 16 bases between. Looked up from germline, CDR1 is MNHEY and CDR2 is SVGAGI. The CDR3 is CASSYSILSSQYF. Here the CDR3 DNA reads TGTGCCAGCAGTTATTCCATTCTGTCTAGCCAGTACTTC.

Only a few counts were recorded for this clonotype. The V call is TRBV27, the J call TRBJ2-5; a possible D gene is TRBD1 (6 bases). CDR3 size: 15 residues. The germline CDR1 and CDR2 sequences are MNHEY and SMNVEV (reference sequence). V was pared by 0 bases and J by 4 bases, with 12 bases between. For the CDR3, the DNA is TGTGCCAGCAGTTTATCACCAGGGGCGGGAGAGACCCAGTACTTC. This translates into CASSLSPGAGETQYF.

The chain recombines TRBV6-2 or TRBV6-3 with TRBJ1-1; perhaps TRBD1 as D (5 bases). The V end lost 0 bases, the J end lost 0 bases, and 8 bases lay between the germline ends. The CDR3 runs 15 residues. Germline loops: CDR1 MNHEY, CDR2 SVGEGT. CDR3 loop: CASSYSTRVNTEAFF. CDR3 bases: TGTGCCAGCAGTTACTCGACCAGGGTGAACACTGAAGCTTTCTTT.

The chain carries TRBV20-1 and TRBJ1-1; 9 bases map to TRBD1. This CDR3 is built from 17 residues. The J segment lost 6 bases and the V segment lost 3 bases, leaving 17 bases of the junction unmatched. In germline, CDR1 is DFQATT, CDR2 SNEGSKA (reference sequence). CDR3 region: CSASAYRDRVQIPEAFF. CDR3 DNA: TGCAGTGCTAGCGCTTACCGGGACAGGGTACAAATCCCTGAAGCTTTCTTT.

This clonotype was counted a few times. The chain recombines TRBV28 with TRBJ2-1; 8 nucleotides match TRBD2. J was trimmed by 7 bases and V by 10 bases; bases with no gene match: 9. CDR1 is MDHEN, CDR2 SYDVKM, per germline. CDR3 length equals 13 residues. CDR3 sequence reads: CATGSAGGNEQFF. In nucleotides, the CDR3 is TGTGCCACGGGGTCGGCGGGGGGTAATGAGCAGTTCTTC.

This clonotype was seen at least ten times. CDR3 sequence (DNA): TGTGCCAGCAGCTCCCCAGGGAATGGCTACACCTTC. Translation: CASSSPGNGYTF. The chain carries TRBV7-6 and TRBJ1-2, with D possibly matching TRBD1 (5 bases). Trimming removed 4 bases from V and 6 bases from J, with 9 bases in between. This CDR3 has 12 residues. Germline lookup yields CDR1 SGHVS and CDR2 FNYEAQ.

This rearrangement joins TRBV20-1 to TRBJ1-3; D unresolved. The CDR3 length is 14 residues. V was clipped by 0 bases and J by 0 bases, with 6 bases between them. Germline V gene sequence: CDR1 DFQATT, CDR2 SNEGSKA (reference sequence). This CDR3 reads CSARDDISGNTIYF. As DNA, the CDR3 is TGCAGTGCTAGAGATGACATCTCTGGAAACACCATATATTTT.

In nucleotides, the CDR3 is TGTGCCACCAGTGATTTGAGCACCAATCAGCCCCAGCATTTT. Its protein product is CATSDLSTNQPQHF. The rearrangement joins TRBV24-1 to TRBJ1-5, with D hard to call. Germline CDR1 reads KGHDR; CDR2 reads SFDVKD. Between the trimmed V and J ends, which lost 0 bases and 3 bases, there was a span of 5 bases. The length of the CDR3 is 14 residues.

In its sample, this clonotype was seen once. A read error is possible here, since a much larger clone lies one base away. The V gene is TRBV12-3 or TRBV12-4, the J gene TRBJ2-1; unclear D gene. The length of the CDR3 is 15 residues. The CDR3 bases are TGTGCCAGCAGTTTAGGGGAAAGGCTAGGCAATGTGCAGTTCTTC. This translates into CASSLGERLGNVQFF.

The V gene is TRBV9, the J gene TRBJ2-1; D is possibly TRBD1 or TRBD2 (5 bases each). Trimming took 0 bases from V and 0 from J, leaving 13 bases between them. This CDR3 region has 17 residues. Germline V gene data show CDR1 as SGDLS and CDR2 as YYNGEE. This CDR3 is CASSVEAVRGSYNEQFF. The CDR3 DNA is TGTGCCAGCAGCGTAGAAGCGGTAAGGGGCTCCTACAATGAGCAGTTCTTC. The whole variable domain, remainder taken from reference TRBV9 and TRBJ2-1, is DSGVTQTPKHLITATGQRVTLRCSPRSGDLSVYWYQQSLDQGLQFLIQYYNGEERAKGNILERFSAQQFPDLHSELNLSSLELGDSALYFCASSVEAVRGSYNEQFFGPGTRLTVL.

This clonotype was picked up many times. V gene TRBV7-8 combines with J gene TRBJ2-1; TRBD1 is a possible D gene (5 bases). Germline CDR1 is SGHVS and CDR2 is FQNEAQ. V lost 1 base to trimming and J lost 4 bases, with 14 bases between them. There are 16 residues in the CDR3. This CDR3 reads CASSLDETVQYNEQFF. In nucleotides, the CDR3 is TGTGCCAGCAGCTTAGACGAGACAGTTCAATACAATGAGCAGTTCTTC.

Concerning this clonotype: A much larger clone lies a single base off, so this may be a read error. CDR3 nucleotides: TGTGCCAGCAGCGCCCCCGGGTTCTCTGGGACAGATACGCAGTATTTT. It is translated as CASSAPGFSGTDTQYF. The chain recombines TRBV7-4 with TRBJ2-3; D is ambiguous. From germline, CDR1 is SGHVT and CDR2 SQSDAQ. The CDR3 runs to 16 residues. Trimming stripped 5 bases from V and 3 bases from J, with 18 bases between.